The 4 T cell receptor beta chains listed next were all sequenced from one sample in a study of Ad26.COV2.S vaccination and SARS-CoV-2 variants (dated by TCRdb to the early 2020s). Library generation was performed with the immunoSEQ multiplex PCR assay. This is the immuneACCESS table as TCRdb keeps it, with only in-frame sequences that have V and J called. A part of the clones is gone; compared with another copy, unresolved V genes explain less than half, and the rest is unexplained. This sample has about 350,000 clones in its table, and 88% of those were observed once. The top ten constitute 6.4% of the sample. The meaning of the sample's treatment or condition label: 19 received Ad26.COV2.S at low or high dose, single or two shots; 5 received placebo; per-sample allocation not given. For vaccine and placebo recipients, the sequenced repertoires came from samples collected on day 63 after the first injection.

This specimen was peripheral blood, taken in a trial of Ad26.COV2.S vaccine versus placebo. The receptors here all came from a person aged 18-65 years who received the Ad26.COV2.S COVID-19 vaccine or a placebo.

The V gene is TRBV7-8, the J gene TRBJ2-3; no clear D. The germline gives CDR1 SGHVS, CDR2 FQNEAQ. The V end was cut by 5 bases, the J end by 2 bases, with 8 bases between. This CDR3 spans 13 amino acids. The CDR3: CASSASITDTQYF. DNA of the CDR3: TGTGCCAGCAGCGCCAGCATCACAGATACGCAGTATTTT.

J is TRBJ2-7 and V is TRBV11-2; possibly TRBD1 for D (6 bases). Germline loops: CDR1 SGHAT, CDR2 FQNNGV. This CDR3 spans 12 amino acids. V gave up 4 bases and J gave up 4 bases, with 8 bases separating them. CDR3 in DNA: TGTGCCAGCAGCTCTACAGGGTACGAGCAGTACTTC. Amino acids: CASSSTGYEQYF.

The chain joins TRBV7-8 to TRBJ1-1; the D gene is possibly TRBD1 (6 bases). CDR3 length: 16 amino acids. Trimming took 11 bases from V and 0 from J, leaving 22 bases between them. Germline V CDR1 and CDR2: SGHVS, FQNEAQ. The CDR3 loop reads CASLTLYRAMNTEAFF. Here the CDR3 DNA reads TGTGCCTCCTTAACCCTTTACAGGGCCATGAACACTGAAGCTTTCTTT.

The chain links TRBV9 to TRBJ2-7, with D possibly matching TRBD1 (6 bases). Germline CDR1 is SGDLS and CDR2 is YYNGEE. Trimming removed 0 bases from V and 4 bases from J, with 14 bases in between. CDR3 length: 15 amino acids. CDR3 nucleotide sequence: TGTGCCAGCAGCGTAGCTCAAGGCAGGGGTTACGAGCAGTACTTC. It specifies CASSVAQGRGYEQYF.